This T cell receptor beta chain derives from a study of blood T cell repertoires in COVID-19 (dated by TCRdb to the early 2020s). Background for the entire study: Samples from collaborators originated in the United States, Italy and Spain and spanned both the acute and convalescent phases of COVID-19. The material from the prospective study consisted of cDNA or gDNA derived from T cells, B-cell-depleted T cells, or PBMCs. Deeply sampled blood TCRbeta repertoires from subjects exposed to, actively infected with, or recovered from COVID-19 were included in the dataset. A freely available public database, intended as a resource for researchers studying the immune response to SARS-CoV-2, is where the repertoires were released. The samples were drawn from two sources: the first 160 participants of the ongoing ImmuneRACE study, and approximately 1,300 subjects contributed by 6 global collaborators. Nearly every sample came with metadata listing a de-identified subject ID, COVID-19 status, age in years and sex. Where available, HLA class I and class II types were obtained from metadata supplied by the sample provider rather than from assay-based typing.

This clone was recorded only once. Its antigen is not yet known. Base qualities are not at hand, and no much larger clone is one base apart. The collaborating institutions used their own protocols to collect whole blood in K2EDTA tubes. For TCRbeta analysis, collaborators shipped samples in one of three forms: frozen whole blood, isolated PBMCs, or DNA extracted from either of those sample types. The V and J ends are trimmed by 1 base and 11 bases, leaving 15 bases between them. Counted from cysteine to phenylalanine, this CDR3 has 15 amino acids. Just CDR3 DNA is preserved here, 45 bases in frame from base 1. Per the germline V gene, SNHLY is the CDR1 and FYNNEI is the CDR2. The immunoSEQ Assay, a bias-controlled multiplex PCR, was used to amplify TCRbeta CDR3 regions from genomic DNA. The study's processing was this. The number of nucleated cells in each sample was estimated by amplification of reference gene primers within the assay. To quantify the absolute abundance of each unique TCRbeta CDR3 rearrangement, sequence reads were collapsed and filtered. For each sample, productive Simpson clonality was calculated as the square root of Simpson's diversity index over productive rearrangements. The source is immuneACCESS, and TCRdb retained only in-frame sequences with V and J called. Part of the clones is not carried over; for the studies checked, unresolved V genes explain less than half of this, and the remainder is unexplained. From that table come the V and J calls and clone size; the DNA was used to work out D and trimming. The sample table contains roughly 69,000 clones; only one count was recorded for about 88% of them. 9% to 15% of the sample belongs to the ten largest clones.

What the authors observed across the whole study: Clinical and demographic metadata were provided uncurated, with the amount varying by source and participant.

Sequencing was carried out using peripheral blood. The chain links TRBV2 with TRBJ1-6, with a weak D call of TRBD1 (6 bases match). This clonotype originated in a human donor in a cohort sampled during active COVID-19. The DNA sequence is as follows: TGTGCCAGCAGTGAAGGGGTACAGGGTCATGCACCCCTCCACTTT. This translates into CASSEGVQGHAPLHF.